This T cell receptor beta chain was sequenced during a study of blood T cell repertoires in COVID-19. Trimming cost V 3 bases and J 3 bases; bases outside gene matches: 8. Per germline, CDR1 GTSNPN and CDR2 SVGIG (reference sequence). CDR3 length: 14 residues. This clone was seen a single time. Measured with immunoSEQ multiplex PCR; TCRdb has only the in-frame clones, and not every one. This table holds some 85,000 clones, over 65% found once. The clonotype was recovered from a human donor in a cohort sampled during active COVID-19. The rearrangement uses TRBV30 and TRBJ2-7; TRBD1 aligns across 7 bases. Source material: peripheral blood. The CDR3 coding sequence is TGTGCCTGGAGCCAGACAGGGAGATTCTACGAGCAGTACTTC. Translating gives CAWSQTGRFYEQYF.